This T cell receptor (beta chain) derives from a study of CD8+ T cells in alopecia areata. About the study: For the treated group, dosing was oral tofacitinib at 5 to 10 mg twice daily. Overall study findings and caveats: Affected lesional scalp, above all in alopecia totalis/universalis, was more clonal than normal scalp. Tofacitinib significantly brought down scalp clonality and expanded CD8+ clones among top 100.

Treatment: oral pan-JAK inhibitor, 5-10 mg twice daily. Peripheral blood and lesional scalp punch biopsies came from alopecia areata patients. RNA was isolated and reverse transcribed to cDNA, the sequencing template. Sequencing used immunoSEQ multiplex PCR; TCRdb keeps in-frame clones, though not all of them. The sample has around 190,000 clones, approximately 61% seen once. Germline V gene data show CDR1 as SGHTA and CDR2 as FQGNSA. Deletions cut 4 bases from V and 8 bases from J, with 14 bases between. CDR3 length: 13 residues. This clone was counted a few times. Its target is not known. Other DNA sequences within the sample encode an identical CDR3.

The V and J genes are TRBV7-2 and TRBJ1-1; possible D gene TRBD1, 5 bases. The sequence was collected from a human donor with alopecia areata. The sequences come from CD4+ T cells sorted from blood, collected at week 24, from a patient treated with tofacitinib. This CDR3 is CASSSFTPGEAFF. CDR3 DNA sequence: TGTGCCAGCAGCTCTTTCACCCCAGGGGAAGCTTTCTTT. Using reference TRBV7-2 and TRBJ1-1 for the parts outside the CDR3, the full variable domain is GAGVSQSPSNKVTEKGKDVELRCDPISGHTALYWYRQSLGQGLEFLIYFQGNSAPDKSGLPSDRFSAERTGGSVSTLTIQRTQQEDSAVYLCASSSFTPGEAFFGQGTRLTVV.